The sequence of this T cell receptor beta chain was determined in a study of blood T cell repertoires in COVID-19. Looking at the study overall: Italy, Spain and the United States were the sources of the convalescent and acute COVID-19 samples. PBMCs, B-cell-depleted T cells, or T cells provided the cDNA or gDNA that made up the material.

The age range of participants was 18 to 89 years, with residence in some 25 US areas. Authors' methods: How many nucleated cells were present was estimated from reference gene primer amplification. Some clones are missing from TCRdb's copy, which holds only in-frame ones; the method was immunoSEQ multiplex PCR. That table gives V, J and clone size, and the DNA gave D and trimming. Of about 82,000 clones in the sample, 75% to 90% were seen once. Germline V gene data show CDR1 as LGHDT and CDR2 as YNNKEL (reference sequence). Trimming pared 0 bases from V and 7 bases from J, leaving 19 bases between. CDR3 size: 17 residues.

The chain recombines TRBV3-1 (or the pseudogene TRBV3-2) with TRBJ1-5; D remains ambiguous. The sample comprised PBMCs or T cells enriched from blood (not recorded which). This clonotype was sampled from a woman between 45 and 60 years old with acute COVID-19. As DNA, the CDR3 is TGTGCCAGCAGCCAAGAGCGAGGGTTCCGCCCGCAGCAGCCCCAGCATTTT. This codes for CASSQERGFRPQQPQHF.